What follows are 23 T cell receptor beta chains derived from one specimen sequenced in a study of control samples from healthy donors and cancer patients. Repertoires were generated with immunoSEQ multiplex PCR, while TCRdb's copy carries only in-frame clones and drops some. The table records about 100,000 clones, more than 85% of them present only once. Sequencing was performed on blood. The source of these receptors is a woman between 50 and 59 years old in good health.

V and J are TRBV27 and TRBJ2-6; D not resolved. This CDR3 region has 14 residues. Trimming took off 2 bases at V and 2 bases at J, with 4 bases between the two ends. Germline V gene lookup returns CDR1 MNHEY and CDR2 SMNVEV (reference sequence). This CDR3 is CASSLRTGANVLTF. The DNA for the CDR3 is TGTGCCAGCAGTTTACGCACTGGGGCCAACGTCCTGACTTTC.

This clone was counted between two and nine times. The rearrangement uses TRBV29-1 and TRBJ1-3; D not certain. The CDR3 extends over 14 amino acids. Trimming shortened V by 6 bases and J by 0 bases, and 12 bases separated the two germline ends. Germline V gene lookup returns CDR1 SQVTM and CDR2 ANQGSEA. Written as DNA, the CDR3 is TGCAGCGTGTGCGAGGGATACTCTGGAAACACCATATATTTT. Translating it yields CSVCEGYSGNTIYF.

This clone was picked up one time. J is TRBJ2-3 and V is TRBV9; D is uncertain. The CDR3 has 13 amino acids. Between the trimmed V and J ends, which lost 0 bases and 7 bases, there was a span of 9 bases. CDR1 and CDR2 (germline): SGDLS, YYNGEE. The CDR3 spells CASSVVPSNTQYF. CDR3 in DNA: TGTGCCAGCAGCGTAGTACCTAGTAATACGCAGTATTTT.

The DNA of the CDR3 is TGTGCCAGTACTAAGCAGGGGGCCCTTAGCACTGAAGCTTTCTTT. Amino acids: CASTKQGALSTEAFF. The chain has TRBV19 and TRBJ1-1, with TRBD1 identical over 8 bases. This CDR3 has 15 amino acids. V lost 7 bases, J lost 4 bases, and 11 bases stayed unmatched. CDR1 is LNHDA and CDR2 is SQIVND in the germline V gene (reference sequence).

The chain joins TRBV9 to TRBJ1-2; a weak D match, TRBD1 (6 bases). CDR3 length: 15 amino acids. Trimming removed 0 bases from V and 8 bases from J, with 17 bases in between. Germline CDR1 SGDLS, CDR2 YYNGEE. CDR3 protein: CASSVGGGPAYGYTF. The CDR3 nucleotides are TGTGCCAGCAGCGTAGGGGGGGGGCCCGCCTACGGCTACACCTTC.

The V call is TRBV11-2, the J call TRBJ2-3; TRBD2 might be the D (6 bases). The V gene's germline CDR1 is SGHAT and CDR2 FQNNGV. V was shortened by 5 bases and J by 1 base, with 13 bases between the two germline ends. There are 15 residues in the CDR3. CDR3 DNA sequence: TGTGCCAGCAGCCCGGCCGGGAGTCGCACAGATACGCAGTATTTT. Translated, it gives CASSPAGSRTDTQYF.

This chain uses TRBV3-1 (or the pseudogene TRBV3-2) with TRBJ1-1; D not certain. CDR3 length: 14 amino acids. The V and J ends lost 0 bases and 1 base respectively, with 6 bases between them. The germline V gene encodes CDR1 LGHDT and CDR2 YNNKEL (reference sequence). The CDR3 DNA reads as TGTGCCAGCAGCCAAGAACATAGGAACACTGAAGCTTTCTTT. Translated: CASSQEHRNTEAFF.

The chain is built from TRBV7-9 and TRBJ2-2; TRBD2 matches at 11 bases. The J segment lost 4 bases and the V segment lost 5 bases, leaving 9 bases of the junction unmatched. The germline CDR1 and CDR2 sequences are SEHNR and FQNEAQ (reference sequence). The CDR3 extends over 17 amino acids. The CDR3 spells CASSQPDSGRATGELFF. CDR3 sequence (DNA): TGTGCCAGCAGCCAGCCCGATAGCGGGAGGGCCACCGGGGAGCTGTTTTTT.

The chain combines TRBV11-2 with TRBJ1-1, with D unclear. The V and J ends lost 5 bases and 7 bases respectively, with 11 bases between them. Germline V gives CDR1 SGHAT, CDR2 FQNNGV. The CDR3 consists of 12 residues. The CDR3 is CASSVGTGEAFF. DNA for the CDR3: TGTGCCAGCAGCGTGGGAACGGGTGAAGCTTTCTTT.

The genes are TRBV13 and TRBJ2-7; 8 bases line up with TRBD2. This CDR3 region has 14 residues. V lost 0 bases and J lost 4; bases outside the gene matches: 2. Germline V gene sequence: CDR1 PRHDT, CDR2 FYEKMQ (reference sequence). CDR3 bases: TGTGCCAGCAGCTTAGGACTAGCGGTTTACGAGCAGTACGTC. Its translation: CASSLGLAVYEQYV.

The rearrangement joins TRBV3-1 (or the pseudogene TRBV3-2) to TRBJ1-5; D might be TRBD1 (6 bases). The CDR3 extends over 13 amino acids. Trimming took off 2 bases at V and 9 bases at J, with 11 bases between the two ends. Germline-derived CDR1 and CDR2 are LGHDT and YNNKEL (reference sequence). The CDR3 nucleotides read TGTGCCAGCAGCCAAAACAGGGCGCGGCCCCAGCATTTT. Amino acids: CASSQNRARPQHF.

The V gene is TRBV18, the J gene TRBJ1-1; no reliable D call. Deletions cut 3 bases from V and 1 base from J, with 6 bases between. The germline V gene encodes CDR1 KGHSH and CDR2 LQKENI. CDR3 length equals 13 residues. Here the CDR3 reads CASSPSENTEAFF. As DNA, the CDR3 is TGTGCCAGCTCACCTTCGGAGAACACTGAAGCTTTCTTT.

Written as DNA, the CDR3 is TGTGCCAGCAGCTTAGCGTATCCACCTGAGCAGTACGTC. Its protein is CASSLAYPPEQYV. J is TRBJ2-7 and V is TRBV7-9; the D is unclear. Trimming took 0 bases from V and 7 from J, leaving 10 bases between them. This CDR3 contains 13 residues. In germline, CDR1 is SEHNR, CDR2 FQNEAQ (reference sequence).

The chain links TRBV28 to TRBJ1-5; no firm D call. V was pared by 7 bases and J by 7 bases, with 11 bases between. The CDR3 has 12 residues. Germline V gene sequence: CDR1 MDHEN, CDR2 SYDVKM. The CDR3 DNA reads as TGTGCCAGCACCTTGGGCGGGCAGCCCCAGCATTTT. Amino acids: CASTLGGQPQHF.

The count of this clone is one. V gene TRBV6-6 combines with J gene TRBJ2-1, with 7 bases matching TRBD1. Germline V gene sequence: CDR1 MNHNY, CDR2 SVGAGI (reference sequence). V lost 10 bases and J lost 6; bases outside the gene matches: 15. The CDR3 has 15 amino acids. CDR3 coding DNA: TGTGCCACCATAAAAGTCACAGGGGAGTCCAATGAGCAGTTCTTC. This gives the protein CATIKVTGESNEQFF.

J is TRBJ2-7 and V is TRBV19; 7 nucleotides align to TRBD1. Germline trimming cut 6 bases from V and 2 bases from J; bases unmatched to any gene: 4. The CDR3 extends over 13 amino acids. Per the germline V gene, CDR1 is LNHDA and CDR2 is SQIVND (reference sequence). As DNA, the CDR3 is TGTGCCAGTAGCAGGGGGTGGACCTACGAGCAGTACGTC. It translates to CASSRGWTYEQYV.

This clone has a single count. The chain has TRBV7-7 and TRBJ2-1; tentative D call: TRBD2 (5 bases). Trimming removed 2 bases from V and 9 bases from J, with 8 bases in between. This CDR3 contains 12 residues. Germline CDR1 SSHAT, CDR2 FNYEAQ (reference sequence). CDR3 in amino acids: CASSLSRGEQFF. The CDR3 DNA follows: TGTGCCAGCAGCTTAAGTCGGGGTGAGCAGTTCTTC. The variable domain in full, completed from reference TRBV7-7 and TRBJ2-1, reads GAGVSQSPRYKVTKRGQDVTLRCDPISSHATLYWYQQALGQGPEFLTYFNYEAQPDKSGLPSDRFSAERPEGSISTLTIQRTEQRDSAMYRCASSLSRGEQFFGPGTRLTVL.

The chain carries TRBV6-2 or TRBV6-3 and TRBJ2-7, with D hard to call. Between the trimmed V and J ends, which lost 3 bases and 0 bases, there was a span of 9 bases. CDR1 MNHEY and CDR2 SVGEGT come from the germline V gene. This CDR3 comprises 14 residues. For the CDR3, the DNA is TGTGCCAGCAGTTATAATATGATCTCCTACGAGCAGTACGTC. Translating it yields CASSYNMISYEQYV.

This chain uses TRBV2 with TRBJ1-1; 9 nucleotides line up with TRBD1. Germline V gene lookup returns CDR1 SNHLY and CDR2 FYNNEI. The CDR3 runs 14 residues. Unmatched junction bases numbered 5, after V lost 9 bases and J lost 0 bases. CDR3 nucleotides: TGTGCCAGAGACAGGGGGGCCATGAACACTGAAGCTTTCTTT. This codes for CARDRGAMNTEAFF. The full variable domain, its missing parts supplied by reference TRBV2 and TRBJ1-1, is EPEVTQTPSHQVTQMGQEVILRCVPISNHLYFYWYRQILGQKVEFLVSFYNNEISEKSEIFDDQFSVERPDGSNFTLKIRSTKLEDSAMYFCARDRGAMNTEAFFGQGTRLTVV.

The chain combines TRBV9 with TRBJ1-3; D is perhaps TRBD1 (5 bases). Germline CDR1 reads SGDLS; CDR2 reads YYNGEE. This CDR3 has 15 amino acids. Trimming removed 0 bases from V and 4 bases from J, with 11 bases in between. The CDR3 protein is CASSVGQGYGNTIYF. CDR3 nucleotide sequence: TGTGCCAGCAGCGTAGGTCAGGGTTACGGAAACACCATATATTTT.

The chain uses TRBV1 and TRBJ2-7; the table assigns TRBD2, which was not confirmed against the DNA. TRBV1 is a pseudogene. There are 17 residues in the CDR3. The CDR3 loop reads CTSSREGTSGVSYEQYF. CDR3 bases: TGCACCAGCAGCCGCGAGGGGACTAGCGGGGTGTCCTACGAGCAGTACTTC.

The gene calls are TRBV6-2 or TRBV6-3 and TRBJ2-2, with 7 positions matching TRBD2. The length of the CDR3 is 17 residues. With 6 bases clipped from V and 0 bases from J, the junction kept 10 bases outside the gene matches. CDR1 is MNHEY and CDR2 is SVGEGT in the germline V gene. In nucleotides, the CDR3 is TGTGCCAGCAGCCCCCTTCGGAGCGGGACGAACACCGGGGAGCTGTTTTTT. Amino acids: CASSPLRSGTNTGELFF.

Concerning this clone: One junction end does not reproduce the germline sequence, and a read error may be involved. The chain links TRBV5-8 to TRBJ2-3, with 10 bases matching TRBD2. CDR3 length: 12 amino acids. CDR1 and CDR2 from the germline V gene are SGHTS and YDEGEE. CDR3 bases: TGTGTCAGCGGGAGGGGCACAGATACGCAGTATTTT. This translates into CVSGRGTDTQYF.